This T cell receptor (beta chain) was observed in a study of cytomegalovirus exposure and HLA in healthy donors. The protocol was immunoSEQ multiplex PCR, while the TCRdb copy is restricted to in-frame clones and leaves out a portion. The sample comprises 150,000 or so clones, 70% to 90% of which are singletons, and about 20% rests with the top ten. The source material was PBMCs. The TCR originated in a man between 18 and 29 years old in good health and CMV-seropositive.

The CDR3 protein is CASRGGDNSSAGYEQYF. The CDR3 bases are TGTGCAAGTCGCGGGGGGGATAACTCTAGCGCCGGTTACGAGCAGTACTTC. This sequence joins TRBV12-2 and TRBJ2-7; TRBD2 reflects the table's D call only, with no check against the DNA. TRBV12-2 is marked as a pseudogene. The CDR3 runs to 17 residues.